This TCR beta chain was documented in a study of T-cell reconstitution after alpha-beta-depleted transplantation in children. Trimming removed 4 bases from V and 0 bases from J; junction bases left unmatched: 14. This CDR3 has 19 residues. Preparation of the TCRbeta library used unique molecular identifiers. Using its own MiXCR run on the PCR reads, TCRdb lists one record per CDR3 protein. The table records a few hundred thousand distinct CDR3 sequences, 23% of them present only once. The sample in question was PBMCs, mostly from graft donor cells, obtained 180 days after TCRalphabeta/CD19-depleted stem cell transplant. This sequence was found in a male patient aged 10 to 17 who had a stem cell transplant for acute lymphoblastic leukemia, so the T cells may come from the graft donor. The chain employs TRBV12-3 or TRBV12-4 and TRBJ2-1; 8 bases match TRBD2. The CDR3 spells CASSSPPGVAGTSYNEQFF. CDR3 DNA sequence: TGTGCCAGCAGTTCGCCCCCCGGGGTAGCGGGGACCTCCTACAATGAGCAGTTCTTC.